This entry concerns a single T cell receptor (beta chain). The CDR3 is 14 amino acids. V lost 3 bases to trimming and J lost 6 bases; unmatched junction nucleotides: 5. The germline CDR1 and CDR2 sequences are SGHTA and FQGNSA. Sequencing used immunoSEQ multiplex PCR; TCRdb keeps in-frame clones, though not all of them. This repertoire shows 600,000 to 900,000 clones, roughly 85% found once; its top ten account for around 0.01%. The data derive from a study of shared T cell receptors in the human thymus. These data also featured in a second study, about human thymus T cells. That study adds: Healthy Finnish infants undergoing corrective surgery for congenital heart defects were the donors. Thymic resections from corrective heart surgery supplied the tissue.

The receptor's source is a girl under three years old with a congenital heart defect. This chain joins TRBV7-2 and TRBJ1-1; 9 bases are a match to TRBD1. Sequencing was carried out using thymocytes. The CDR3 nucleotides read TGTGCCAGCAGCTTCCGACAGGGGGGCCCTGAAGCTTTCTTT. Its protein is CASSFRQGGPEAFF. Full variable domain (remainder filled in from reference TRBV7-2 and TRBJ1-1): GAGVSQSPSNKVTEKGKDVELRCDPISGHTALYWYRQSLGQGLEFLIYFQGNSAPDKSGLPSDRFSAERTGGSVSTLTIQRTQQEDSAVYLCASSFRQGGPEAFFGQGTRLTVV.